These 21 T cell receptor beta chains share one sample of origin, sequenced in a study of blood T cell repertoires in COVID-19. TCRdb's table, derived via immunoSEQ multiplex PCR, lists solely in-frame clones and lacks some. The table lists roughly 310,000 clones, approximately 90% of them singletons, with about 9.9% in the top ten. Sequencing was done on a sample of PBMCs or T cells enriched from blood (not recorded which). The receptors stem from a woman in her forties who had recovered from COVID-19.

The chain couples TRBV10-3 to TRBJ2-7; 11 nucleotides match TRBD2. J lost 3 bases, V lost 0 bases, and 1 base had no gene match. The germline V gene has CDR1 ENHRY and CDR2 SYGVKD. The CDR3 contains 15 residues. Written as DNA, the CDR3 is TGTGCCATCAGTGAGTCCCTAGCGGGGGGCTACGAGCAGTACTTC. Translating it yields CAISESLAGGYEQYF.

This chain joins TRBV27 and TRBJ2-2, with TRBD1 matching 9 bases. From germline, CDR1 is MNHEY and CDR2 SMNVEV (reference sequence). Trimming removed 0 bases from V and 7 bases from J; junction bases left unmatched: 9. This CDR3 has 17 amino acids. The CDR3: CASSLSGQGPRNGELFF. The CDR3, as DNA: TGTGCCAGCAGTTTATCGGGACAGGGCCCGCGTAACGGGGAGCTGTTTTTT.

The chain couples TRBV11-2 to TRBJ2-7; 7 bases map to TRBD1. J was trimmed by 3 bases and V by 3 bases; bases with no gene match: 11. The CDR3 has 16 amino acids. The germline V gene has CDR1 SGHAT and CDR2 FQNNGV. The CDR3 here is CASSLLTGTEIYEQYF. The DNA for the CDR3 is TGTGCCAGCAGCTTGCTTACCGGGACAGAGATCTACGAGCAGTACTTC. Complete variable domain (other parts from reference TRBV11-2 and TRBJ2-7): EAGVAQSPRYKIIEKRQSVAFWCNPISGHATLYWYQQILGQGPKLLIQFQNNGVVDDSQLPKDRFSAERLKGVDSTLKIQPAKLEDSAVYLCASSLLTGTEIYEQYFGPGTRLTVT.

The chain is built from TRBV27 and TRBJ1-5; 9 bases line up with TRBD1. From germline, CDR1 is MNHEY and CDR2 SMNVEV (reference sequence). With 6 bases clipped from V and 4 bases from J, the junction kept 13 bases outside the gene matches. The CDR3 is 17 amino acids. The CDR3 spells CASRSILTGGYNQPQHF. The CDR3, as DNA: TGTGCCAGCAGATCGATCCTTACAGGGGGCTATAATCAGCCCCAGCATTTT.

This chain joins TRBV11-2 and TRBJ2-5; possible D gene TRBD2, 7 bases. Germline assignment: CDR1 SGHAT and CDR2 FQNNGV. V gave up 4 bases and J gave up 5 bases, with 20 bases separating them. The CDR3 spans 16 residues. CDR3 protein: CASSSHPRGGVETQYF. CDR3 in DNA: TGTGCCAGCAGCTCACACCCCAGGGGAGGGGTGGAGACCCAGTACTTC.

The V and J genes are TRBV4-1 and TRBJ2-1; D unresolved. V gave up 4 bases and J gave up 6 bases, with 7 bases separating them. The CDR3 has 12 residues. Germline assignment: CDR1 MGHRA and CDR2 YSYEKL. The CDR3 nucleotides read TGCGCCAGCAGCCTCCGGGTCAATGAGCAGTTCTTC. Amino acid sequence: CASSLRVNEQFF.

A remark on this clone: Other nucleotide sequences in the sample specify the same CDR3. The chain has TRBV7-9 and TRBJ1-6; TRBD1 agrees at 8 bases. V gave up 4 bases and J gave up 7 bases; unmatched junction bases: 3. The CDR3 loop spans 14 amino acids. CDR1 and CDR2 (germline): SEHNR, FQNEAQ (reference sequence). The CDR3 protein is CASSSGQENSPLHF. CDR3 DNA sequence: TGTGCCAGCAGCTCGGGACAGGAAAATTCACCCCTCCACTTT.

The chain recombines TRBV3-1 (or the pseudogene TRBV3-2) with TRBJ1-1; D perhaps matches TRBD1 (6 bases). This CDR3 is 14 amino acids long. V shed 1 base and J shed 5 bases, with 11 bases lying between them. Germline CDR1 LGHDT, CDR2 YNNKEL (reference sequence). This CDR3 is CASSQGTVGTEAFF. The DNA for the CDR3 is TGTGCCAGCAGCCAAGGGACAGTGGGGACTGAAGCTTTCTTT.

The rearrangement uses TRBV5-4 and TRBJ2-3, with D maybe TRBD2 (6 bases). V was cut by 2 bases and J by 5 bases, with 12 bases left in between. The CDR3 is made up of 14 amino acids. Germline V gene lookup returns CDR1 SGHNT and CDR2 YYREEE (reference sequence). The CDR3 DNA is TGTGCCAGCAGCTTATCGGGGGTGGTAGATACGCAGTATTTT. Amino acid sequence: CASSLSGVVDTQYF.

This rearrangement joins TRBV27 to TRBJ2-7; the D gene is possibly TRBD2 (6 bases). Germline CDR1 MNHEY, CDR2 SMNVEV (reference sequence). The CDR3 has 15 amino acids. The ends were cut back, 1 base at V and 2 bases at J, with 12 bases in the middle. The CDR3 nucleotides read TGTGCCAGCAGTTTATTTCTGGGACTTGCCTACGAGCAGTACTTC. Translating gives CASSLFLGLAYEQYF.

The CDR3 nucleotides read TGTGCCAGCAGCCAAGACGCGGTCCGCTCTGGAAACACCATATATTTT. It yields the protein CASSQDAVRSGNTIYF. The chain recombines TRBV3-1 (or the pseudogene TRBV3-2) with TRBJ1-3; D gene ambiguous. Trimming removed 0 bases at V and 0 bases at J, with 9 bases between. The germline V gene has CDR1 LGHDT and CDR2 YNNKEL (reference sequence). The CDR3 is 16 residues long.

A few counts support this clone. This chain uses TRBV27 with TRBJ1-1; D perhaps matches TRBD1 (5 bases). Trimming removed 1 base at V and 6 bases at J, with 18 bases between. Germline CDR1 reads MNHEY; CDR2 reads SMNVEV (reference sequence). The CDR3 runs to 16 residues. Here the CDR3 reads CASSLLGARLGPEAFF. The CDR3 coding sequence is TGTGCCAGCAGTTTATTAGGGGCGCGGCTCGGACCTGAAGCTTTCTTT.

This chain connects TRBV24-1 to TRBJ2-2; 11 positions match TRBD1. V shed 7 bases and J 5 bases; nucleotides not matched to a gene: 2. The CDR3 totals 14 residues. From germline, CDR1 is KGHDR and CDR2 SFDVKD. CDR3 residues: CATRGQGATGELFF. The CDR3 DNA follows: TGTGCCACCAGAGGACAGGGGGCTACCGGGGAGCTGTTTTTT.

CDR3 in DNA: TGTGCCAGTAGTATTGGTGCTGGGGGCAAGTCCTACAATGAGCAGTTCTTC. Its translation is CASSIGAGGKSYNEQFF. The rearrangement joins TRBV19 to TRBJ2-1, with D possibly TRBD1 on 6 matching bases. V was clipped by 3 bases and J by 1 base, with 16 bases between them. This CDR3 is built from 17 residues. The germline gives CDR1 LNHDA, CDR2 SQIVND (reference sequence).

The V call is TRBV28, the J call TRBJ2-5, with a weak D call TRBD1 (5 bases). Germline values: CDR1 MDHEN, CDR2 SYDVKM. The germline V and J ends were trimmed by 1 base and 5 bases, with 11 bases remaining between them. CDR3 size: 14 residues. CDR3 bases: TGTGCCAGCAGTTTATTTTCAGGGTCGGAGACCCAGTACTTC. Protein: CASSLFSGSETQYF.

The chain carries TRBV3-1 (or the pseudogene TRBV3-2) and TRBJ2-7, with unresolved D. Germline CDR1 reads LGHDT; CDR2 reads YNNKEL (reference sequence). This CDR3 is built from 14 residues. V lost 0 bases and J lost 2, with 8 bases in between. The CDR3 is CASSQDLAPYEQYF. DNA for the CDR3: TGTGCCAGCAGCCAAGATTTAGCTCCCTACGAGCAGTACTTC.

CDR3 nucleotide sequence: TGTGCCAGCAGTGATCCCGGGACAGCAACTAATGAAAAACTGTTTTTT. This gives the protein CASSDPGTATNEKLFF. V gene TRBV25-1 combines with J gene TRBJ1-4, with TRBD1 matching over 7 bases. V shed 3 bases and J 0 bases; nucleotides not matched to a gene: 4. Germline lookup yields CDR1 MGHDK and CDR2 SYGVNS. CDR3 length: 16 amino acids.

In nucleotides, the CDR3 is TGTGCCAGCAGCTTGGCCAGAAACACTGAAGCTTTCTTT. This gives the protein CASSLARNTEAFF. The gene calls are TRBV5-4 and TRBJ1-1; D not resolved. From germline, CDR1 is SGHNT and CDR2 YYREEE (reference sequence). This CDR3 has 13 amino acids. The ends were cut back, 0 bases at V and 2 bases at J, with 5 bases in the middle.

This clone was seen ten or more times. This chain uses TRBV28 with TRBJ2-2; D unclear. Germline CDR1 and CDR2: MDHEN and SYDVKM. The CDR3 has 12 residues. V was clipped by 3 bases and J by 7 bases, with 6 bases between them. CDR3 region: CASSLEYGELFF. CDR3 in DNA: TGTGCCAGCAGTTTGGAGTACGGGGAGCTGTTTTTT.

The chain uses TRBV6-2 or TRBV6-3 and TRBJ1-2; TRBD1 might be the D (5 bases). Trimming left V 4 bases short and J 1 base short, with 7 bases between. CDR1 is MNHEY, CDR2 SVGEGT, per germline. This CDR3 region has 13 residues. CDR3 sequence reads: CASSSGVNYGYTF. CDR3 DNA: TGTGCCAGCAGTTCGGGGGTTAACTATGGCTACACCTTC.

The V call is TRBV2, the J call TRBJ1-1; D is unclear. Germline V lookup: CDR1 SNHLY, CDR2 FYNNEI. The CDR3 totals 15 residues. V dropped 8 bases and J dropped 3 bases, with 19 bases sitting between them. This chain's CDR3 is CASPWGSARDTEAFF. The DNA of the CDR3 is TGTGCCAGCCCTTGGGGTTCGGCGAGGGACACTGAAGCTTTCTTT.